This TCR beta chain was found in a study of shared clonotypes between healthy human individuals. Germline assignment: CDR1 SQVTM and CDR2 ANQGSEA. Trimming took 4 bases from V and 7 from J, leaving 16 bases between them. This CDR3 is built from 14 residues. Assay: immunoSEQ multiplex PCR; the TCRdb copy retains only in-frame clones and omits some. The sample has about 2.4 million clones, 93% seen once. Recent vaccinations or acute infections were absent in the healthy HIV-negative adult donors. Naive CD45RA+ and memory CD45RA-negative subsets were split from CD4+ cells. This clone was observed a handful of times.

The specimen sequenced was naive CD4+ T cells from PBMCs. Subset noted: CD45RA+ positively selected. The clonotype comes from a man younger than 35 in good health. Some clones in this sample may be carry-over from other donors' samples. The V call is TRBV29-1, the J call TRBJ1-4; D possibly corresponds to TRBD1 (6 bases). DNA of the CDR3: TGCAGCGTTGCCAACCGTTCAGGGGTTGAAAAACTGTTTTTT. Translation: CSVANRSGVEKLFF.